This T cell receptor beta chain came from a study of blood T cell repertoires in COVID-19. Profiling relied on immunoSEQ multiplex PCR, and the TCRdb table lists in-frame clones only, not all of them. The data contain approximately 260,000 clones, about 90% of them seen just once; the ten biggest clones take up around 3%. V lost 5 bases, J lost 0 bases, and 15 bases lay in between. Germline V gives CDR1 SGHNT, CDR2 YENEEA. This CDR3 region has 16 residues. The sequence was obtained from a woman in her thirties or forties with acute COVID-19. The sample taken for sequencing was PBMCs or T cells enriched from blood (not recorded which). The rearrangement joins TRBV11-3 to TRBJ2-3, with D perhaps TRBD2 (7 bases). The chain's CDR3 is CASSQVGGLSTDTQYF. The CDR3 bases are TGTGCCAGCAGCCAGGTGGGGGGGCTGAGCACAGATACGCAGTATTTT.